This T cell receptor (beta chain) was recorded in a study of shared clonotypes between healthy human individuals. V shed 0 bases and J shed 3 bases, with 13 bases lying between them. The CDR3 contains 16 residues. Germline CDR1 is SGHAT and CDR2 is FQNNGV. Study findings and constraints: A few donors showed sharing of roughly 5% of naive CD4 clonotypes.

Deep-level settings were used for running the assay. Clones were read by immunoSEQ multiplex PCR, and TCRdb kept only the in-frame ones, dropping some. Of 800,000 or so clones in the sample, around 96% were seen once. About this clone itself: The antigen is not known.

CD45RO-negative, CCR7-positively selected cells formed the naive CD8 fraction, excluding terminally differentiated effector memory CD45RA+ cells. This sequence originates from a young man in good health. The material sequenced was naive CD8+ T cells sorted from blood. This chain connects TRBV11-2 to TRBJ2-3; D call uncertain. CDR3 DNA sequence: TGTGCCAGCAGCTTAGATCTTATGCGGCCAACAGATACGCAGTATTTT. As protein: CASSLDLMRPTDTQYF.